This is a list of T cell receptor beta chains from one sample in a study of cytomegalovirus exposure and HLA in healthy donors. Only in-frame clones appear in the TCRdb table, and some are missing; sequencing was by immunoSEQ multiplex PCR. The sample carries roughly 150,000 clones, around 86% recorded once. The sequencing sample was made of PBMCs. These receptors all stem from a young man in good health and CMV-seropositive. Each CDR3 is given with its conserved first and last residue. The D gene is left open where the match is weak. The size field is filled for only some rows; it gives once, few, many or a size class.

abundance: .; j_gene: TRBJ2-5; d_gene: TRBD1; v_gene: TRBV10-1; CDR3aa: CASSDPIDRGETQYF; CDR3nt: TGCGCCAGCAGTGACCCTATCGACAGGGGGGAGACCCAGTACTTC
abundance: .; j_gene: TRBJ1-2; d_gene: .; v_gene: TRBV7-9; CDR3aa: CASSWGLGGYTF; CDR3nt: TGTGCCAGCAGCTGGGGCCTGGGGGGCTACACCTTC
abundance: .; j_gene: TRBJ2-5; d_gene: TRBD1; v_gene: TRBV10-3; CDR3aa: CAINPGQSKETQYF; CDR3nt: TGTGCCATCAACCCGGGACAGTCAAAAGAGACCCAGTACTTC
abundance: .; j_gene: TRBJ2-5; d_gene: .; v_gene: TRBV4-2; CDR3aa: CASSQDQAEETQYF; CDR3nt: TGTGCCAGCAGCCAAGATCAAGCGGAAGAGACCCAGTACTTC
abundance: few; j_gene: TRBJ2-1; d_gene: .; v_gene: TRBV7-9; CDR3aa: CASSHRGPGGNEQFF; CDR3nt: TGTGCCAGCAGCCACCGAGGGCCCGGGGGCAATGAGCAGTTCTTC
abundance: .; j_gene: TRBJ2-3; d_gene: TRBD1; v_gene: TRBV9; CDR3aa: CASSVEDRDRGRGDTQYF; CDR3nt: TGTGCCAGCAGCGTAGAGGACAGGGACAGGGGGCGCGGAGATACGCAGTATTTT
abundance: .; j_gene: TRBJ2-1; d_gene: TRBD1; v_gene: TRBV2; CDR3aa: CASSRQGSSYNEQFF; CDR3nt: TGTGCCAGCAGCCGACAGGGGAGCTCCTACAATGAGCAGTTCTTC
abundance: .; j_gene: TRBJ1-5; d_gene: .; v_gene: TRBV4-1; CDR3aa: CASSQGRLGNQPQHF; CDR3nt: TGCGCCAGCAGCCAAGGGAGATTGGGCAATCAGCCCCAGCATTTT
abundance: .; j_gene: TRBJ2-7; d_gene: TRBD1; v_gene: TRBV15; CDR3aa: CATSRIKPGTGGYEQYF; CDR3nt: TGTGCCACCAGCAGGATAAAACCCGGGACAGGGGGTTACGAGCAGTACTTC
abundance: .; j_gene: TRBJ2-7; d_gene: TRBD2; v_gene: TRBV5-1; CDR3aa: CASSLASGAYEQYF; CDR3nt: TGCGCCAGCAGCTTGGCAAGCGGGGCCTACGAGCAGTACTTC
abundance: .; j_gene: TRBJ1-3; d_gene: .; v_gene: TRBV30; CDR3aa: CAWRPTQGNTIYF; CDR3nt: TGTGCCTGGAGGCCCACCCAGGGAAACACCATATATTTT
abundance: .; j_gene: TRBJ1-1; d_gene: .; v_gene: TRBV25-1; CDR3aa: CASSDRMNTEAFF; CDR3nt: TGTGCCAGCAGTGACAGAATGAACACTGAAGCTTTCTTT
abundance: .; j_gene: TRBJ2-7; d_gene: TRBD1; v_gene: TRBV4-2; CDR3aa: CASSQGLEGQGLHEQYF; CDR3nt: TGTGCCAGCAGCCAAGGGCTTGAGGGACAGGGTCTCCACGAGCAGTACTTC
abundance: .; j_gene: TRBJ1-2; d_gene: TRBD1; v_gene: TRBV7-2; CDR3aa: CASSFGTGGDGYTF; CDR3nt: TGTGCCAGCAGCTTCGGGACAGGGGGCGATGGCTACACCTTC
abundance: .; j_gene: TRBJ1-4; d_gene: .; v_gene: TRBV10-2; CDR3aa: CATGINEKLFF; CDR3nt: TGCGCCACGGGGATTAATGAAAAACTGTTTTTT
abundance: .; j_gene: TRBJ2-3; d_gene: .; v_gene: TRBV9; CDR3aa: CASSVYWGPDTQYF; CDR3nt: TGTGCCAGCAGCGTATATTGGGGCCCAGATACGCAGTATTTT
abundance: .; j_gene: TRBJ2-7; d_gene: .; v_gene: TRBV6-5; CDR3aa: CASSYSSGSSYEQYF; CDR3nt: TGTGCCAGCAGTTACTCTTCGGGGAGCTCCTACGAGCAGTACTTC
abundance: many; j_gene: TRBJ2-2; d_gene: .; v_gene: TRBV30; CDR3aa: CAWSAGYTGELFF; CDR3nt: TGTGCCTGGAGTGCGGGATACACCGGGGAGCTGTTTTTT
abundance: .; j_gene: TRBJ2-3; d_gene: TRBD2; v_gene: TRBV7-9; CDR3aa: CASSTSTSGSSDTQYF; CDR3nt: TGTGCCAGCAGCACCTCGACTAGCGGGAGTTCAGATACGCAGTATTTT
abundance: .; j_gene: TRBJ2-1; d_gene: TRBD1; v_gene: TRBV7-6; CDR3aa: CASRTGQGRNNEQFF; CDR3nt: TGTGCCAGCAGGACGGGACAGGGTCGCAACAATGAGCAGTTCTTC
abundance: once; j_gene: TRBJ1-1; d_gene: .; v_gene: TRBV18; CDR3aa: CASSVNRVWLDTEAFF; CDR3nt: TGTGCCAGCTCAGTCAACAGGGTATGGTTGGACACTGAAGCTTTCTTT
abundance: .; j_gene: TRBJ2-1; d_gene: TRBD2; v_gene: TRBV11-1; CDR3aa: CASSLSLAGPYNEQFF; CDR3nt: TGTGCCAGCAGCTTAAGCCTAGCGGGGCCATACAATGAGCAGTTCTTC
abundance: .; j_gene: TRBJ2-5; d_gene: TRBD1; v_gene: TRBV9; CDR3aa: CASSLRGQTETQYF; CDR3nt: TGTGCCAGCAGCTTACGGGGACAGACGGAGACCCAGTACTTC
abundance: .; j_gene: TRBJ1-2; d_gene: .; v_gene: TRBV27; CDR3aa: CALTCRDYGYTF; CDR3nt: TGTGCCCTTACTTGCAGGGACTATGGCTACACCTTC
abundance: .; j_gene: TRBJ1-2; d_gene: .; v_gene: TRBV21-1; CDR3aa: CAPRPRVGRNYGYTF; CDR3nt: TGTGCCCCGCGACCGCGGGTCGGGAGGAACTATGGCTACACCTTC
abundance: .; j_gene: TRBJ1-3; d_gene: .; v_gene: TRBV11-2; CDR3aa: CASSLVTQGGNTIYF; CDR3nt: TGTGCCAGCAGCTTAGTGACCCAGGGAGGGAACACCATATATTTT
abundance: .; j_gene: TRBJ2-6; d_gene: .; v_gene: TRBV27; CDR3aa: CASSLYRVSNPLAGANVLTF; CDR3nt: TGTGCCAGCAGTCTTTACAGGGTCTCTAACCCCCTGGCTGGGGCCAACGTCCTGACTTTC
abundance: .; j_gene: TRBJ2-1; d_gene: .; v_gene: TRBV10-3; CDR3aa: CAITSSYNEQFF; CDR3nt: TGTGCCATCACGAGCTCCTACAATGAGCAGTTCTTC
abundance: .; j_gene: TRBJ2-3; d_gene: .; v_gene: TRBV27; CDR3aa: CASSLRIALGDTLRDTQYF; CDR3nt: TGTGCCAGCAGCCTCCGGATCGCGCTAGGGGACACCCTCCGTGATACGCAGTATTTT
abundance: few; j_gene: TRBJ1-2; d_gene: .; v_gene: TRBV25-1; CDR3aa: CASSESGRDGYTF; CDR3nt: TGTGCCAGCAGTGAATCGGGCAGGGATGGCTACACCTTC
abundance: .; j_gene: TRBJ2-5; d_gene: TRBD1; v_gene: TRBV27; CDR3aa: CASSPFLRTGRETQYF; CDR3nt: TGTGCCAGCAGTCCCTTCCTACGGACAGGGAGAGAGACCCAGTACTTC
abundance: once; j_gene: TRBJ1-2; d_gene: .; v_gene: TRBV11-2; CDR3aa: CASSFSGYGYTF; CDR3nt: TGTGCCAGCAGCTTTTCGGGGTATGGCTACACCTTC
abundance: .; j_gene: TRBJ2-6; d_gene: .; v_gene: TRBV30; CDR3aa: CACPEASGANVLTF; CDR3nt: TGTGCCTGTCCGGAGGCTAGTGGGGCCAACGTCCTGACTTTC
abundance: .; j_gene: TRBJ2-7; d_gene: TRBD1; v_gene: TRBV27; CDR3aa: CASSWTGYYEQYF; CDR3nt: TGTGCCAGCAGCTGGACAGGGTACTACGAGCAGTACTTC
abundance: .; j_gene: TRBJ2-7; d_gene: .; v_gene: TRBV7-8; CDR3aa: CASSLAQGPSYEQYF; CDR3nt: TGTGCCAGCAGCTTAGCGCAGGGGCCCTCCTACGAGCAGTACTTC
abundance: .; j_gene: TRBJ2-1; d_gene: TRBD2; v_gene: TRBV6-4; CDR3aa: CASSGSGGAGEQFF; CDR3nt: TGTGCCAGCAGTGGGAGCGGGGGGGCCGGTGAGCAGTTCTTC
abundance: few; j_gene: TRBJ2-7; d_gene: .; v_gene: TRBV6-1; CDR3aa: CASSDRGHIDYEQYF; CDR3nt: TGTGCCAGCAGTGATCGCGGGCACATCGACTACGAGCAGTACTTC
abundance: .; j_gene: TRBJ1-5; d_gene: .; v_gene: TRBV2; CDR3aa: CASSGGGSQPQHF; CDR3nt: TGTGCCAGCAGTGGCGGAGGGAGCCAGCCCCAGCATTTT